This is a list of T cell receptor beta chains from one sample in a study of shared clonotypes between healthy human individuals. Sequencing was performed with immunoSEQ multiplex PCR; in TCRdb, only in-frame clones are kept and a portion is missing. Altogether some 1.5 million clones are present, under 99% being singletons, with the ten largest covering 0.45%. The sample comprised naive CD4+ T cells sorted from blood. The receptors originated from a man aged 25-45 years in good health. The CDR3 runs from the conserved cysteine through the conserved F or W. The D gene is left open where the match is weak. The listing skips clone size in some rows; elsewhere it reads once, few, many or a size class.

TRBD1	TRBV4-1	TRBJ2-5	-	CASSLTTGPQETQYF	TGCGCCAGCAGCCTCACGACAGGGCCCCAAGAGACCCAGTACTTC
-	TRBV6-5	TRBJ2-1	-	CATYSTGSSYNEQFF	TGTGCCACCTACTCGACAGGAAGCTCCTACAATGAGCAGTTCTTC
TRBD1	TRBV18	TRBJ2-7	-	CASSSEGGKGYF	TGTGCCAGCTCCTCGGAAGGGGGCAAAGGGTACTTC
TRBD2	TRBV19	TRBJ2-1	-	CASSGQVTSGRSNEQFF	TGTGCCAGTAGTGGGCAGGTGACTAGCGGGAGATCCAATGAGCAGTTCTTC
-	TRBV7-2	TRBJ1-1	-	CASSLRGTEAFF	TGTGCCAGCAGCCTCCGGGGAACTGAAGCTTTCTTT
-	TRBV2	TRBJ2-7	-	CASSEIVGGEQYF	TGTGCCAGCAGTGAAATAGTTGGGGGCGAGCAGTACTTC
TRBD1	TRBV29-1	TRBJ2-5	-	CSGWDRRNQETQYF	TGCAGCGGCTGGGACAGACGGAACCAAGAGACCCAGTACTTC
-	TRBV6-5	TRBJ2-7	once	CASGRAYEQYF	TGTGCCAGCGGCAGGGCCTACGAGCAGTACTTC
-	TRBV5-4	TRBJ2-7	-	CASSLEASSYEQYF	TGTGCCAGCAGCTTGGAAGCGTCTTCCTACGAGCAGTACTTC
TRBD2	TRBV27	TRBJ2-1	once	CASSSPTSGRAHEQFF	TGTGCCAGCAGTTCCCCGACTAGCGGGAGGGCTCATGAGCAGTTCTTC
TRBD2	TRBV7-7	TRBJ2-1	-	CASSLGLGLAGINEQFF	TGTGCCAGCAGCTTAGGTCTTGGGCTAGCGGGTATCAATGAGCAGTTCTTC
-	TRBV7-6	TRBJ2-3	-	CASSLARGDTQYF	TGTGCCAGCAGCTTAGCGCGTGGAGATACGCAGTATTTT
-	TRBV15	TRBJ2-5	-	CATSREGLGETQYF	TGTGCCACCAGCAGAGAAGGACTGGGGGAGACCCAGTACTTC
-	TRBV4-3	TRBJ2-7	-	CASSLSRRSYEQYF	TGCGCCAGCAGCCTTTCCAGGCGGTCCTACGAGCAGTACTTC
-	TRBV9	TRBJ2-1	once	CASSPAPSREQFF	TGTGCCAGCAGCCCCGCCCCTAGCCGGGAGCAGTTCTTC
TRBD1	TRBV9	TRBJ1-1	-	CASSARQGGTEAFF	TGTGCCAGCAGCGCCCGACAGGGGGGGACTGAAGCTTTCTTT
-	TRBV5-3	TRBJ1-1	-	CARSLCRVNTEAFF	TGTGCCAGAAGCTTATGTCGGGTGAACACTGAAGCTTTCTTT
TRBD1	TRBV10-3	TRBJ2-3	-	CAISAGTGGADTQYF	TGTGCCATCAGTGCCGGGACAGGGGGCGCAGATACGCAGTATTTT
-	TRBV7-2	TRBJ2-5	once	CASSLEVGRGETQYF	TGTGCCAGCAGCTTAGAGGTGGGCAGGGGAGAGACCCAGTACTTC
-	TRBV2	TRBJ1-5	-	CASRRDTANQPQHF	TGTGCCAGCAGAAGGGATACAGCAAATCAGCCCCAGCATTTT
TRBD2	TRBV7-2	TRBJ2-5	-	CASSQGTSRSQYF	TGTGCCAGCAGCCAAGGGACTAGTCGGTCCCAGTACTTC
TRBD1	TRBV13	TRBJ1-1	-	CASSLNTGARATEAFF	TGTGCCAGCAGCTTAAACACAGGGGCTCGGGCCACTGAAGCTTTCTTT
-	TRBV11-2	TRBJ2-1	-	CASSPTERLSEQFF	TGTGCCAGCAGCCCGACCGAGCGCCTGAGTGAGCAGTTCTTC
-	TRBV5-1	TRBJ2-2	-	CASSFQGPNTGELFF	TGCGCCAGCAGCTTCCAGGGGCCTAACACCGGGGAGCTGTTTTTT
-	TRBV28	TRBJ1-5	-	CASSPMVGNGNQPQHF	TGTGCCAGCAGTCCAATGGTAGGCAACGGCAATCAGCCCCAGCATTTT
-	TRBV10-2	TRBJ1-3	-	CASSGGGTGNTIYF	TGCGCCAGCAGTGGAGGGGGGACTGGAAACACCATATATTTT
-	TRBV2	TRBJ2-7	once	CASSDVALGFGEQYF	TGTGCCAGCAGTGATGTGGCGCTGGGGTTTGGCGAGCAGTACTTC
-	TRBV30	TRBJ1-1	-	CAWSLEDTEAFF	TGTGCCTGGAGTCTGGAGGACACTGAAGCTTTCTTT
-	TRBV15	TRBJ2-3	-	CATSDRGSTDTQYF	TGTGCCACCTCCGACAGAGGGTCGACAGATACGCAGTATTTT
TRBD2	TRBV7-3	TRBJ2-3	-	CASSSGSPDTQYF	TGTGCCAGCAGTAGCGGGAGTCCAGATACGCAGTATTTT
-	TRBV28	TRBJ1-5	-	CASTRGTTRLYSNQPQHF	TGTGCCAGCACCCGAGGGACCACGAGGCTTTATAGCAATCAGCCCCAGCATTTT
-	TRBV18	TRBJ2-1	-	CASSPADEQFF	TGTGCCAGCTCACCAGCCGATGAGCAGTTCTTC
-	TRBV5-6	TRBJ1-5	-	CASSREDTNQPQHF	TGTGCCAGCAGCCGGGAGGATACGAATCAGCCCCAGCATTTT